This is a list of T cell receptor beta chains from one sample in a study of sequential checkpoint blockade in melanoma. Here immunoSEQ multiplex PCR was the method, and the copy in TCRdb shows in-frame clones only, minus some. Here the sample spans about 4,900 clones, around 30% being singletons. The material was tumor tissue (inferred from file names), obtained from a patient given nivolumab and ipilimumab in sequence. Source of these receptors: a human donor with melanoma. CDR3s include the opening cysteine and the closing phenylalanine or tryptophan. D genes are given only for firm matches. Clone sizes are given selectively: once, few, many, or a class where the clone is expanded.

D gene,J gene,clone size,V gene,CDR3 DNA,CDR3 protein
TRBD2,TRBJ2-5,NA,TRBV5-1,TGCGCCAGCAGCTTGGGACTAGCGGGGGGTGAGACCCAGTACTTC,CASSLGLAGGETQYF
NA,TRBJ1-2,NA,TRBV30,TGTGCCTGGAGTCCTTTGGTAGGGACCACACTCGGCTACACCTTC,CAWSPLVGTTLGYTF
NA,TRBJ2-1,NA,TRBV2,TGTGCCAGCAGTGGACAGACTAGAGAAGGTCCTGAGCAGTTCTTC,CASSGQTREGPEQFF
TRBD1,TRBJ1-1,few,TRBV11-3,TGTGCCAGCAGCTTGGCCGGAGGACAGGGGAACACTGAAGCTTTCTTT,CASSLAGGQGNTEAFF
TRBD1,TRBJ2-7,once,TRBV10-2,TGCGCCAGCAGTGACCCCGGGACAGGGGGCTACGAGCAGTACTTC,CASSDPGTGGYEQYF
NA,TRBJ2-5,NA,TRBV25-1,TGTGCCAGCAGCGGGGACATTGGGACCGTAGGTGGGGAGACCCAGTACTTC,CASSGDIGTVGGETQYF
NA,TRBJ1-2,few,TRBV19,TGTGCCAGTACCAGACAAGGCTTCTATGGCTACACCTTC,CASTRQGFYGYTF
TRBD1,TRBJ1-4,few,TRBV6-8,TGTGCCAGCAGAGCGACAGGGTGGGAGGAAAAACTGTTTTTT,CASRATGWEEKLFF
TRBD1,TRBJ2-7,few,TRBV25-1,TGTGCCAGCAGTGGCAGGGACAGTCGGCGAGGTGAGCAGTACTTC,CASSGRDSRRGEQYF
TRBD2,TRBJ2-1,many,TRBV9,TGTGCCGGATCGGGTGGACTAGCGGGGAAACGTCGCTACAATGAGCAGTTCTTC,CAGSGGLAGKRRYNEQFF
NA,TRBJ2-6,NA,TRBV7-4,TGTGCCAGCAGCACCCACAGGGATCCAGGGGCCAACGTCCTGACTTTC,CASSTHRDPGANVLTF
NA,TRBJ2-3,few,TRBV2,TGTGCCAGCAGGCTGACAGCTAGCACAGATACGCAGTATTTT,CASRLTASTDTQYF
NA,TRBJ2-7,many,TRBV4-1,TGCGCCAGCAGCCAAGGCCTCGGTTCCTACGAGCAGTACTTC,CASSQGLGSYEQYF
NA,TRBJ2-7,NA,TRBV5-1,TGCGCCAGCAGCTTGCCGTTTAAGAATACAGGTTACCGCCACGAGCAGTACTTC,CASSLPFKNTGYRHEQYF
TRBD1,TRBJ1-2,few,TRBV19,TGTGCCAGTAATCCTCCTGTCTGGCAGGGGGCGGATTATGGCTACACCTTC,CASNPPVWQGADYGYTF
NA,TRBJ1-5,NA,TRBV1,TGCGCCAGCAGCCAAGGTACCCCGGTTAGCAATCAGCCCCAGCATTTT,CASSQGTPVSNQPQHF
TRBD2,TRBJ2-5,NA,TRBV11-3,TGTGCCAGCAGCTTAGATCGGCTAGCGGGGGAGACCCAGTACTTC,CASSLDRLAGETQYF